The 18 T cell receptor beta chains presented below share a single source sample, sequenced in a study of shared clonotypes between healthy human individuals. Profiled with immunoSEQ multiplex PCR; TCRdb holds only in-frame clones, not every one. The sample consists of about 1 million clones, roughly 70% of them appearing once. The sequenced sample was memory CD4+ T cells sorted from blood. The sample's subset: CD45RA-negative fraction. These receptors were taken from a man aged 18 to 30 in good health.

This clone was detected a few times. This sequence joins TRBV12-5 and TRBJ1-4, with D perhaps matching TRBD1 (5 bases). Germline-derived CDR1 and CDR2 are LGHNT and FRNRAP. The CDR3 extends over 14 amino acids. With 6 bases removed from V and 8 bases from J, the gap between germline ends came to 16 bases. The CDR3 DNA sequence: TGTGCTAGTGGCCCGAAAGGGGAAAGGGAAAAACTGTTTTTT. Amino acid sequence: CASGPKGEREKLFF.

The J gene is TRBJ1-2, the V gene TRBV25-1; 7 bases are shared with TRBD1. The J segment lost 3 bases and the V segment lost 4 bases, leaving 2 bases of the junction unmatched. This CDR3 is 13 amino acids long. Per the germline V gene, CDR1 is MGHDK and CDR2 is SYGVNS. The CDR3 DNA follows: TGTGCCAGCAGTGCAACAGGGGACTATGGCTACACCTTC. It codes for CASSATGDYGYTF.

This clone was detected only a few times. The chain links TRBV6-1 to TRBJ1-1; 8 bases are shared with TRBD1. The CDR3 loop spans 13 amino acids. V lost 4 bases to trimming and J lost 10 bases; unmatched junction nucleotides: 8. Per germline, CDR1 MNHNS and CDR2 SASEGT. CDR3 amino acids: CASSAHGQGAAFF. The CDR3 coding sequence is TGTGCCAGCAGTGCTCACGGACAGGGAGCAGCTTTCTTT.

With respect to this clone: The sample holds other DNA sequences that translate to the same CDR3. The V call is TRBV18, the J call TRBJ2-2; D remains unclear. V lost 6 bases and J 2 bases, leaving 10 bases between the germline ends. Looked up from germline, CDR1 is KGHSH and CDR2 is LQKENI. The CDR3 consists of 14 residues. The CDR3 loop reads CASSRDRNTGELFF. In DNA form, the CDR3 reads TGTGCCAGCTCCCGTGACCGTAACACCGGGGAGCTGTTTTTT.

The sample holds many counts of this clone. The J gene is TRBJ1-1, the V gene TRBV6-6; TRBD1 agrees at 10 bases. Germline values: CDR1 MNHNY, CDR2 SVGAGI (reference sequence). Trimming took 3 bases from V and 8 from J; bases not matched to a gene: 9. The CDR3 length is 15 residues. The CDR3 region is CASSYKGTGETEAFF. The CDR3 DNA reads TGTGCCAGCAGTTATAAAGGGACAGGGGAAACCGAAGCTTTCTTT.

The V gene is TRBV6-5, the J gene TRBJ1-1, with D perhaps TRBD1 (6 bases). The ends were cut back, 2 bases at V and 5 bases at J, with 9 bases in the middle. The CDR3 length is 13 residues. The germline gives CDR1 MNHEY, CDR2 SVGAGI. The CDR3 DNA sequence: TGTGCCAGCAGTTACGGGGGCAAAACTGAAGCTTTCTTT. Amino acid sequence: CASSYGGKTEAFF.

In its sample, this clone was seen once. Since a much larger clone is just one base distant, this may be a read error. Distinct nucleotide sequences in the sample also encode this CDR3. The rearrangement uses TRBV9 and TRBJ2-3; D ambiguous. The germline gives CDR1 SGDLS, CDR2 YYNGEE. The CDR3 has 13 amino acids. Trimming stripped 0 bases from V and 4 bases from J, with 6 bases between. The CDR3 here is CASSVGPPDTQYF. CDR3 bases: TGTGCCAGCAGCGTAGGCCCCCCAGATACGCAGTATTTT.

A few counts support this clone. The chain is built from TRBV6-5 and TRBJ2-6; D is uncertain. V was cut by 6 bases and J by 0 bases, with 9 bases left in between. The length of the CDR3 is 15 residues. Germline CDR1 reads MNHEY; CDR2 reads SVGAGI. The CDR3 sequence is CASSRPVSGANVLTF. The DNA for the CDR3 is TGTGCCAGCAGCCGTCCAGTCTCTGGGGCCAACGTCCTGACTTTC.

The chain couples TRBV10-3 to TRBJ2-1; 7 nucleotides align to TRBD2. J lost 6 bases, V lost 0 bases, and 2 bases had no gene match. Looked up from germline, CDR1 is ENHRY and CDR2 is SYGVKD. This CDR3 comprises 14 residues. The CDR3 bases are TGTGCCATCAGTGAGTCGACTAGCCCCAATGAGCAGTTCTTC. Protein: CAISESTSPNEQFF.

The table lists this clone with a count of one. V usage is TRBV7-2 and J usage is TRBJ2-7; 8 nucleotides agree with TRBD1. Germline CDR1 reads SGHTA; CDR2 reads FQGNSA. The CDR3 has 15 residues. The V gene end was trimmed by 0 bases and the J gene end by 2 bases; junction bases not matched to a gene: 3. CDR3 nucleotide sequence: TGTGCCAGCAGCTTAGCCGGGACAGGAACCTACGAGCAGTACTTC. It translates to CASSLAGTGTYEQYF.

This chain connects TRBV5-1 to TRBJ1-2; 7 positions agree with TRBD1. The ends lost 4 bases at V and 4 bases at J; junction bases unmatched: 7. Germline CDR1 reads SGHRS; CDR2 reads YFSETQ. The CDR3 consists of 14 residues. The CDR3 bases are TGCGCCAGCAGCCCTGCCGGACAGGCCTATGGCTACACCTTC. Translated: CASSPAGQAYGYTF.

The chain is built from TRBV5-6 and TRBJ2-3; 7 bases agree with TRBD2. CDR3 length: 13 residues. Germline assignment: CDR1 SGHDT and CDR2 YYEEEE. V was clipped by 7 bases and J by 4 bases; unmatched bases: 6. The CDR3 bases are TGTGCCAGCTACGGGGGGTGGGCAGATACGCAGTATTTT. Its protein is CASYGGWADTQYF.

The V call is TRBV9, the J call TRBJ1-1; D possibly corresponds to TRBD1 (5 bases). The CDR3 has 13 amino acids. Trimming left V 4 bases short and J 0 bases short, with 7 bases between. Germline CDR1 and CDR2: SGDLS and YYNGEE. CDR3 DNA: TGTGCCAGCAGCCAAGGGGTGAACACTGAAGCTTTCTTT. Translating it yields CASSQGVNTEAFF.

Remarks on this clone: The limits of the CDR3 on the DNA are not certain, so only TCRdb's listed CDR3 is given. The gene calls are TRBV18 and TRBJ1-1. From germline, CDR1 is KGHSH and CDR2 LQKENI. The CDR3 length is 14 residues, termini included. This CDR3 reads CASSPSTLNTEAFF.

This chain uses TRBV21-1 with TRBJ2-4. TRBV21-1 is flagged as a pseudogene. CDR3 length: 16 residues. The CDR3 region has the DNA TGTGCCAGCAGCAAAGTTCTTGGGGGAGCCAAAAACATTCAGTACTTC. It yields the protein CASSKVLGGAKNIQYF.

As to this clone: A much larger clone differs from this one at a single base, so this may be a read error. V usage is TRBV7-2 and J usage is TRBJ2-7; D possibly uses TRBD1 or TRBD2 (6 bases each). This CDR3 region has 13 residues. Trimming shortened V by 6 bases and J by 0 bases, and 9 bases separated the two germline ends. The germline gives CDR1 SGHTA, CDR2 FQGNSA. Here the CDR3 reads CASRRDNSYEQYF. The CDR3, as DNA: TGTGCCAGCAGGCGGGACAACTCCTACGAGCAGTACTTC.

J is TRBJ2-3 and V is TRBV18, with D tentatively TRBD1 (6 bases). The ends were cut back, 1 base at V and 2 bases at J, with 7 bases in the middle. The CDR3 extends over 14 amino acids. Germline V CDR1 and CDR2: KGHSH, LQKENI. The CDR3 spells CASSPQGVTDTQYF. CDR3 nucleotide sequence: TGTGCCAGCTCACCACAGGGGGTCACAGATACGCAGTATTTT. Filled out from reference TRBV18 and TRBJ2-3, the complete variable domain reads NAGVMQNPRHLVRRRGQEARLRCSPMKGHSHVYWYRQLPEEGLKFMVYLQKENIIDESGMPKERFSAEFPKEGPSILRIQQVVRGDSAAYFCASSPQGVTDTQYFGPGTRLTVL.

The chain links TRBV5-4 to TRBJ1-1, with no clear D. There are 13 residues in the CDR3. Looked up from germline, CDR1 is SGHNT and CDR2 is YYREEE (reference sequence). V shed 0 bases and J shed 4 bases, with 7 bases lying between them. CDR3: CASSLGSGTEAFF. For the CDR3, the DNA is TGTGCCAGCAGCTTGGGTTCGGGCACTGAAGCTTTCTTT.